The T cell receptor beta chain under discussion was sequenced for a study of identical twins. Through template switching, a universal primer site was introduced, and the cDNA contained unique molecular identifiers. TCRdb re-derived calls from the 5' RACE reads in MiXCR, one entry per CDR3 protein. The sample lists 750,000 to 950,000 distinct CDR3 sequences, approximately 13% occurring once. Healthy Caucasians supplied all donations. The CDR3 consists of 17 residues. Per germline, CDR1 MDHEN and CDR2 SYDVKM. Between the trimmed V and J ends, which lost 7 bases and 4 bases, there was a span of 20 bases. Study results and limitations: Instead of following the same donors, the conclusions were based on cross-sectional statistical analysis.

As for this clonotype: The antigen is not known.

These same data were also listed under a study on yellow fever vaccine responses in identical twins. As that report states: After vaccination, twins' T cell response reportedly seemed partly convergent, partly personalized.

Sequenced sample: PBMCs. The TCR originated in a woman aged 18-29 years in good health. The chain combines TRBV28 with TRBJ2-6; either TRBD1 or TRBD2 may fit D (7 bases each). CDR3: CASTSQGGRAGANVLTF. CDR3 coding DNA: TGTGCCAGCACCTCGCAGGGGGGGCGCGCCGGGGCCAACGTCCTGACTTTC.